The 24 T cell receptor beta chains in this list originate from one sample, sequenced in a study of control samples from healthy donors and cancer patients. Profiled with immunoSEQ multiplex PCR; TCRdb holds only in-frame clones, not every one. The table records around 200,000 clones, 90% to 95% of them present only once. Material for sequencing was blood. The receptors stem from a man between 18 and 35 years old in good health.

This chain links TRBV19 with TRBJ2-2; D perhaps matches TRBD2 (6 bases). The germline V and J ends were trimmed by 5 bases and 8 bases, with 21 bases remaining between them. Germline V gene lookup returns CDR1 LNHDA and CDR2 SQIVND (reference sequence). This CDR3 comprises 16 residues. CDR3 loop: CASSGEQAGRKGELFF. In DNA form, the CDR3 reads TGTGCCAGTAGTGGTGAGCAGGCGGGAAGAAAAGGGGAGCTGTTTTTT.

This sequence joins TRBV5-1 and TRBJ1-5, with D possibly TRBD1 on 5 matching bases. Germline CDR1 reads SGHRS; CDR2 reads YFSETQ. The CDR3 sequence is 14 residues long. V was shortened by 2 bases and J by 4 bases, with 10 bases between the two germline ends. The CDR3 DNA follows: TGCGCCAGCAGCTTTGACAGTTTAAATCAGCCCCAGCATTTT. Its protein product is CASSFDSLNQPQHF.

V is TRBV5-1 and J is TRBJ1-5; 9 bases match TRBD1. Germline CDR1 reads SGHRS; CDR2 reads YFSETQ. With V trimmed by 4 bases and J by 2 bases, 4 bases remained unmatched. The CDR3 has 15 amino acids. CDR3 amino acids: CASSPTGGGNQPQHF. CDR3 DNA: TGCGCCAGCAGCCCTACAGGGGGCGGCAATCAGCCCCAGCATTTT.

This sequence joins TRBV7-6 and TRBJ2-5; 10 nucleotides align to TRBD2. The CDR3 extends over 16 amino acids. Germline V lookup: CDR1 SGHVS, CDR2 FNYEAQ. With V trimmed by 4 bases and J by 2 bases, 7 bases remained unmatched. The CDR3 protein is CASSSPKGLAQETQYF. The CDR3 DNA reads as TGTGCCAGCAGCTCCCCGAAGGGACTAGCGCAAGAGACCCAGTACTTC.

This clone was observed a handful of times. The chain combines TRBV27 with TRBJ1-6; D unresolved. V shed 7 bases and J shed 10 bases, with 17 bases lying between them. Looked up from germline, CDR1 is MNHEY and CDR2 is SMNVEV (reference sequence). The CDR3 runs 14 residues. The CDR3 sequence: CASKTPEAGSPLHF. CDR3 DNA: TGTGCCAGCAAGACCCCCGAGGCGGGCTCACCCCTCCACTTT.

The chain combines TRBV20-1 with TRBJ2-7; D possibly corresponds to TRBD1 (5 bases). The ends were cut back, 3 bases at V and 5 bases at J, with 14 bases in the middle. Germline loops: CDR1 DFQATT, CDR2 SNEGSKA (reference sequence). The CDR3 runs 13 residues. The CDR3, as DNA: TGCAGTGCTAGTAGGACACGCTTGGACGAGCAGTACTTC. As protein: CSASRTRLDEQYF.

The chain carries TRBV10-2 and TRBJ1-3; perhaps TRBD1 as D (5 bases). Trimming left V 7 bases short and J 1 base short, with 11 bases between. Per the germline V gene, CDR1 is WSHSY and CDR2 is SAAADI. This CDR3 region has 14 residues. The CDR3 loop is CASKWGGSGNTIYF. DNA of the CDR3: TGCGCCAGCAAGTGGGGGGGTTCTGGAAACACCATATATTTT.

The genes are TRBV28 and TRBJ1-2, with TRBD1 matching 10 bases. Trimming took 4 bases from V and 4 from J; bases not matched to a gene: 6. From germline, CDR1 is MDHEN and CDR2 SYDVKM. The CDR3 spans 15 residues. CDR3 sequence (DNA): TGTGCCAGCAGTTCCGGGACAGGGGTTCGCTATGGCTACACCTTC. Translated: CASSSGTGVRYGYTF.

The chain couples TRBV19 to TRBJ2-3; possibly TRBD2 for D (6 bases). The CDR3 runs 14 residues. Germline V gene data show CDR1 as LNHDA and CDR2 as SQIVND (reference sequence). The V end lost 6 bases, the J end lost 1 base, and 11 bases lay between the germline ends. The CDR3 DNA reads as TGTGCCAGTAGCCCGGGGGACCGCACAGATACGCAGTATTTT. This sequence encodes CASSPGDRTDTQYF.

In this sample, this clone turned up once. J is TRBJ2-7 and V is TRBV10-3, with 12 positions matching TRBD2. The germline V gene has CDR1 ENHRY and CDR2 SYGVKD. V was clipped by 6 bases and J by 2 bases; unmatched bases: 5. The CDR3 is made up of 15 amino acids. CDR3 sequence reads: CAIRRLAGETYEQYF. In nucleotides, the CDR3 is TGTGCCATCAGGCGACTAGCGGGGGAGACCTACGAGCAGTACTTC.

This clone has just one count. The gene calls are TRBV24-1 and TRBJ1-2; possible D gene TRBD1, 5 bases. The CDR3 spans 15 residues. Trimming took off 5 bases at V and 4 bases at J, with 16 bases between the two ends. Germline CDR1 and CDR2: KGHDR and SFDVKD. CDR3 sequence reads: CATSGAGATGYGYTF. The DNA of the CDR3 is TGTGCCACCAGTGGGGCGGGAGCCACAGGCTATGGCTACACCTTC.

The chain's CDR3 is CASTSGGIPTDTQYF. For the CDR3, the DNA is TGTGCCTCTACTAGCGGGGGGATCCCCACAGATACGCAGTATTTT. The gene calls are TRBV30 and TRBJ2-3; 12 positions match TRBD2. The CDR3 is made up of 15 amino acids. CDR1 GTSNPN and CDR2 SVGIG come from the germline V gene (reference sequence). The V segment lost 7 bases and the J segment 2 bases; nucleotides outside the gene matches: 7. The full variable domain, completed using reference TRBV30 and TRBJ2-3, is SQTIHQWPATLVQPVGSPLSLECTVEGTSNPNLYWYRQAAGRGLQLLFYSVGIGQISSEVPQNLSASRPQDRQFILSSKKLLLSDSGFYLCASTSGGIPTDTQYFGPGTRLTVL.

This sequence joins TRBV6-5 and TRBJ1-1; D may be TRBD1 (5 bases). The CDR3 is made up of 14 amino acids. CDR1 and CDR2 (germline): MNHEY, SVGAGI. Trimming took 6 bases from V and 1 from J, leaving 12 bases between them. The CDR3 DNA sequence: TGTGCCAGCAGGAGGCGGGGGGAGAACACTGAAGCTTTCTTT. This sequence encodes CASRRRGENTEAFF.

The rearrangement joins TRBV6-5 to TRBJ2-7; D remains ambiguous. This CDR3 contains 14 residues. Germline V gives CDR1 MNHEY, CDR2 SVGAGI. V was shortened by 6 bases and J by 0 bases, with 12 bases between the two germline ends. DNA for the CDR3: TGTGCCAGCAGCCCGGGTTGGGACTCCTACGAGCAGTACTTC. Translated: CASSPGWDSYEQYF.

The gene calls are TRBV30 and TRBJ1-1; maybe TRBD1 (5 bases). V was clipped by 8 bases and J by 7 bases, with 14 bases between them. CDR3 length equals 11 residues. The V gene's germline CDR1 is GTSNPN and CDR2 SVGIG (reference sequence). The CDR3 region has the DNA TGTGCCCTGGACACGCCACATGAAGCTTTCTTT. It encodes CALDTPHEAFF.

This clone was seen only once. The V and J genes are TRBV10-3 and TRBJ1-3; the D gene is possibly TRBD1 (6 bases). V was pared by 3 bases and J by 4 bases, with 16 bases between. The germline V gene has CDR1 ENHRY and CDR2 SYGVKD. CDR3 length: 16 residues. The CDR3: CAISERTGQGGNTIYF. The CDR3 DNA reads TGTGCCATCAGTGAAAGAACAGGGCAGGGGGGAAACACCATATATTTT.

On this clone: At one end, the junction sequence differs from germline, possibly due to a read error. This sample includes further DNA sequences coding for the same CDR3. The CDR3 spells CASSLHRATEKLFF. CDR3 coding DNA: TGCGCCAGCAGCTTACACAGGGCCACTGAAAAACTGTTTTTT. This chain uses TRBV7-9 with TRBJ1-4; tentatively, D is TRBD1 (6 bases). The CDR3 spans 14 residues. The V gene's germline CDR1 is SEHNR and CDR2 FQNEAQ (reference sequence).

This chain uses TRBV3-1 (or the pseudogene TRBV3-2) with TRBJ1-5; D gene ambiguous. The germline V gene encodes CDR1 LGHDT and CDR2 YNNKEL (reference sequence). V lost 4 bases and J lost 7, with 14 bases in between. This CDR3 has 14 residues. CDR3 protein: CASSLGHGEQPQHF. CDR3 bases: TGTGCCAGCAGCCTAGGGCATGGGGAGCAGCCCCAGCATTTT.

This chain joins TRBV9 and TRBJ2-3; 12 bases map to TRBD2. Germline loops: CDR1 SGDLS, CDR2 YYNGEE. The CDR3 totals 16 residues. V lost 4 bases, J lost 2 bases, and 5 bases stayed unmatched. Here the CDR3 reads CASSLRLAGVTDTQYF. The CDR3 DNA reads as TGTGCCAGCAGCCTACGACTAGCGGGGGTCACAGATACGCAGTATTTT.

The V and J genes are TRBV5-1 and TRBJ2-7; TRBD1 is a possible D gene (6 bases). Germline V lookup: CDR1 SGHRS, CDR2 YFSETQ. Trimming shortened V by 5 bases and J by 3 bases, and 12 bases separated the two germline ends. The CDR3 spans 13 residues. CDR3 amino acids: CASSTGFFYEQYF. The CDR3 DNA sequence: TGCGCCAGCAGTACAGGGTTCTTCTACGAGCAGTACTTC.

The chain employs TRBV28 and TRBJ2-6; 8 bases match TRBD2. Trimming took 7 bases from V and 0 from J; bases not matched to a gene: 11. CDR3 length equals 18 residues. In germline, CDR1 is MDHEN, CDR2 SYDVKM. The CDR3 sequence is CASTPPVAGLSGANVLTF. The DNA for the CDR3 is TGTGCCAGCACCCCCCCGGTAGCGGGACTCTCTGGGGCCAACGTCCTGACTTTC.

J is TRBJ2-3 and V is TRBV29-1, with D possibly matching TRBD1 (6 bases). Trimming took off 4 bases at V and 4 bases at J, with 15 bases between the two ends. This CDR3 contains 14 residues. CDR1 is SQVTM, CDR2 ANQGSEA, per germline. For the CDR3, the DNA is TGCAGCGTTGTCACAGGGCTACGGTCAGATACGCAGTATTTT. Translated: CSVVTGLRSDTQYF.

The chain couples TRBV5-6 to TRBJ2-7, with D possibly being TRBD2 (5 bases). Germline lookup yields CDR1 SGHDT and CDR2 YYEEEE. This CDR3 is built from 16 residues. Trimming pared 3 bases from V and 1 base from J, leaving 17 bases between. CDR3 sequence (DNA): TGTGCCAGCAGCTATGGCGTCGGGGTCTTATCCTACGAGCAGTACTTC. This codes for CASSYGVGVLSYEQYF.

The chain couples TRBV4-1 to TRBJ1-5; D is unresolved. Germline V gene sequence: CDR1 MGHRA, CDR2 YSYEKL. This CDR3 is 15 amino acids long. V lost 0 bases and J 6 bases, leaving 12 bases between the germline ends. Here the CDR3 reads CASSQDYSVVQPQHF. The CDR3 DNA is TGCGCCAGCAGCCAAGACTATAGTGTAGTTCAGCCCCAGCATTTT.